This T cell receptor beta chain was identified during a study of CD8 T cells in ankylosing spondylitis. The study, taken as a whole, reports: The study identified a TCR beta motif of 7 or 8 highly homologous variants that appeared characteristic of ankylosing spondylitis blood.

Via MiXCR, TCRdb re-called the 5' RACE reads, giving one row per CDR3 protein. The sample lists under 450,000 distinct CDR3 sequences, approximately 17% occurring once. This clonotype was observed a few times. Its antigen is undetermined. The V and J ends lost 5 bases and 4 bases, in that order; junction bases with no gene match: 7. Looked up from germline, CDR1 is SGHRS and CDR2 is YFSETQ. The CDR3 extends over 14 amino acids. This sequence joins TRBV5-1 and TRBJ2-3; 7 positions match TRBD1. The receptor was derived from a male donor with ankylosing spondylitis. Sequences were obtained from blood, either unsorted or a sorted T cell fraction (not recorded which). This CDR3 is CASRLQGRPDTQYF. The CDR3 DNA reads as TGCGCCAGCAGGCTACAGGGGCGCCCAGATACGCAGTATTTT.